Sequencing of this T cell receptor (beta chain) was carried out in a study of Ad26.COV2.S vaccination and SARS-CoV-2 variants. Treatment: over 15 received Ad26.COV2.S at low or high dose, single or two shots; about five received placebo; per-sample allocation not given. It was on day 63 after the first vaccine or placebo injection that samples were taken. Study outcomes and limitations: Vaccine recipients showed a spike-specific TCR breadth that was higher than in placebo recipients.

About this clone: Antigen unknown.

CDR3 length equals 14 residues. The ends were cut back, 4 bases at V and 2 bases at J, with 12 bases in the middle. CDR1 SGDLS and CDR2 YYNGEE come from the germline V gene. Sequencing was performed with immunoSEQ multiplex PCR; in TCRdb, only in-frame clones are kept and a portion is missing. The sample has roughly 380,000 clones; 88% are singletons. The V call is TRBV9, the J call TRBJ1-1; tentative D call: TRBD1 (5 bases). The sequencing used peripheral blood, collected in a trial of Ad26.COV2.S vaccine versus placebo. The clonotype originates from a person aged 18-65 years who received the Ad26.COV2.S COVID-19 vaccine or a placebo. The CDR3 loop is CASSSTGGNTEAFF. In nucleotides, the CDR3 is TGTGCCAGCAGCAGTACGGGGGGTAACACTGAAGCTTTCTTT.